This T cell receptor beta chain was obtained from a study of shared clonotypes between healthy human individuals. Study-level findings and limits: Read depth was anticipated to influence clonotype sharing among donors. Tissues were not sampled, only blood, and their repertoires likely differ.

The assay was run at deep level. The table came from immunoSEQ multiplex PCR; TCRdb's copy has only in-frame clones and leaves some out. The sample has some 680,000 clones; more than 70% are singletons. To note about this clone: Its antigen is undetermined. The sample contains more than one DNA sequence encoding this CDR3.

The CDR3 is made up of 12 amino acids. Germline CDR1 GTSNPN, CDR2 SVGIG (reference sequence). Trimming stripped 3 bases from V and 0 bases from J, with 4 bases between. The rearrangement joins TRBV30 to TRBJ2-3; D is uncertain. The clonotype was recovered from a woman aged 25 to 39 in good health. Sequencing was performed on memory CD4+ T cells sorted from blood. Subset described: CD45RA-negative fraction. The CDR3 here is CAWRVSTDTQYF. CDR3 bases: TGTGCCTGGAGGGTTAGCACAGATACGCAGTATTTT.